This T cell receptor (beta chain) was captured by sequencing in a study of T cell repertoires in cytomegalovirus infection. TCRdb recomputed calls from the reads with MiXCR, one row per CDR3 protein. The sample yields some 800,000 distinct CDR3 sequences, approximately 32% seen once. With V trimmed by 6 bases and J by 4 bases, 4 bases remained unmatched. CDR3 length: 15 amino acids. The V gene's germline CDR1 is SGHTA and CDR2 FQGTGA. Details on this clonotype: Its target is not known.

Source: cultured CD8+ T cells from PBMCs, taken from culture after CMV antigen stimulation. This TCR was sampled from a human donor in good health (CMV status not recorded). Some clones in this sample may be carry-over from other donors' samples. This sequence joins TRBV7-3 and TRBJ2-2; 11 bases fit TRBD2. The CDR3 nucleotides are TGTGCCAGCAGTTACACTAGCGGGGGCACCGGGGAGCTGTTTTTT. It encodes CASSYTSGGTGELFF. Filled out from reference TRBV7-3 and TRBJ2-2, the complete variable domain reads GAGVSQTPSNKVTEKGKYVELRCDPISGHTALYWYRQSLGQGPEFLIYFQGTGAADDSGLPNDRFFAVRPEGSVSTLKIQRTERGDSAVYLCASSYTSGGTGELFFGEGSRLTVL.